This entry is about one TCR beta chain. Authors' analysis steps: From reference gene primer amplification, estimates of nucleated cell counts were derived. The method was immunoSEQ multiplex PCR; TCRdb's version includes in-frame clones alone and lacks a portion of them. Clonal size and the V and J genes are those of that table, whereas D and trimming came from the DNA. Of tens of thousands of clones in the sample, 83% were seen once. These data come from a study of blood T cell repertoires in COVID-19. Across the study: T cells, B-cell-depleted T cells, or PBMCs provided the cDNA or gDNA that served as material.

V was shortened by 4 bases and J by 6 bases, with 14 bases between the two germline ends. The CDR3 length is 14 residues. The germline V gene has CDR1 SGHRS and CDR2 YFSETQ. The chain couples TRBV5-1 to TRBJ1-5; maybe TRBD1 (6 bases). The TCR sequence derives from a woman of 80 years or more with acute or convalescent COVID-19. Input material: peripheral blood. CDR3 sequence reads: CASSPGGGGQPQHF. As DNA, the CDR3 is TGCGCCAGCAGCCCTGGAGGGGGGGGTCAGCCCCAGCATTTT.